Sequencing of this T cell receptor (beta chain) was carried out in a study of response to subunit inactivated influenza vaccine. Whole-study results and caveats: The authors put forward the suggestion that each seasonal influenza vaccination may bring in only a limited number of new T cells.

This clonotype was observed a handful of times. No antigen is known for it. TCRdb re-derived calls from the RT-PCR reads in MiXCR, one entry per CDR3 protein. Of around 850,000 distinct CDR3 sequences listed, approximately 17% are singletons. This receptor was obtained from a man aged 45-65 years who received an inactivated influenza vaccine. The input for sequencing was PBMCs from blood, taken about 5 days after vaccination.

The CDR3 reads CASSLGIERFNEQFF. Here the CDR3 DNA reads TGTGCCAGCAGCTTAGGGATCGAGCGTTTTAATGAGCAGTTCTTC. The rearrangement links TRBV11-2 to TRBJ2-1, with no clear D. CDR3 size: 15 residues. The ends were cut back, 1 base at V and 7 bases at J, with 14 bases in the middle. The germline CDR1 and CDR2 sequences are SGHAT and FQNNGV.